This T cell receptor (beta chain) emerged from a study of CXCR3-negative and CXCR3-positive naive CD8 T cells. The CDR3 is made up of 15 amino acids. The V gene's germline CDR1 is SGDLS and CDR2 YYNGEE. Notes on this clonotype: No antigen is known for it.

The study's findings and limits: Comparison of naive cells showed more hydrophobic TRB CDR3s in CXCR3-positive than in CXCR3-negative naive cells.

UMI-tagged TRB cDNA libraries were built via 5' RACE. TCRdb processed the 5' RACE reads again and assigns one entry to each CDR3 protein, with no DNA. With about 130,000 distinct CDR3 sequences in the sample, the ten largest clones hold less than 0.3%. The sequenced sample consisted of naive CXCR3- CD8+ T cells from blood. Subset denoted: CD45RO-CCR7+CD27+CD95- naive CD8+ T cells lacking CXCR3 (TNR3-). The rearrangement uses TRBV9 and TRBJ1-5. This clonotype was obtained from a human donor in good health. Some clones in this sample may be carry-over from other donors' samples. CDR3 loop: CASSERGYSNQPQHF.